The present T cell receptor beta chain was sequenced within a study of immune evolution from preneoplasia to lung adenocarcinoma. Resections took place in Japan or China from about 2013 to 2017. Data came from immunoSEQ multiplex PCR; TCRdb stores just in-frame clones and leaves some out. The table has fewer than 4,000 clones, approximately 50% seen once. As to this clone: The sample has other DNA sequences that encode this CDR3 too.

This CDR3 has 15 residues. The V gene's germline CDR1 is SGHRS and CDR2 YFSETQ. The ends were cut back, 2 bases at V and 0 bases at J, with 11 bases in the middle. Sample: FFPE normal lung tissue adjacent to the tumor. The V call is TRBV5-1, the J call TRBJ1-1; tentative D call: TRBD1 (5 bases). The receptor was derived from a person aged 50-59 years with lung adenocarcinoma. This CDR3 reads CASSFVPGMNTEAFF. The CDR3 region has the DNA TGCGCCAGCAGCTTTGTGCCAGGGATGAACACTGAAGCTTTCTTT.